Listed here are 21 T cell receptor beta chains from one sample, sequenced in a study of CD8 T cells in ankylosing spondylitis. The study's findings and limits: A TCR beta motif of 7 to 9 highly homologous variants seemed to mark ankylosing spondylitis blood.

TCRdb processed the 5' RACE reads anew with MiXCR; each CDR3 protein has one entry. There are about 500,000 distinct CDR3 sequences in the sample; approximately 5.3% occur only once, and under 4.5% lies in the top ten. These TCRs' antigens remain unknown. Sequences were obtained from blood, either unsorted or a sorted T cell fraction (not recorded which). These receptors were taken from a male donor with ankylosing spondylitis.

At least ten counts were recorded for this clonotype. The chain combines TRBV5-1 with TRBJ1-2; TRBD1 might be the D (5 bases). Trimming took off 2 bases at V and 5 bases at J, with 10 bases between the two ends. The CDR3 is made up of 13 amino acids. Germline V gene data show CDR1 as SGHRS and CDR2 as YFSETQ. The CDR3 protein is CASSFGGEYGYTF. The DNA of the CDR3 is TGCGCCAGCAGCTTCGGGGGAGAATATGGCTACACCTTC.

The V gene is TRBV25-1, the J gene TRBJ1-5; D remains ambiguous. The CDR3 spans 14 residues. V was shortened by 4 bases and J by 3 bases, with 10 bases between the two germline ends. Germline CDR1 is MGHDK and CDR2 is SYGVNS. The CDR3 loop reads CASSGPRNNQPQHF. In DNA form, the CDR3 reads TGTGCCAGCAGTGGGCCCCGGAACAATCAGCCCCAGCATTTT. The full variable domain, in which reference TRBV25-1 and TRBJ1-5 provide the parts outside the CDR3, is EADIYQTPRYLVIGTGKKITLECSQTMGHDKMYWYQQDPGMELHLIHYSYGVNSTEKGDLSSESTVSRIRTEHFPLTLESARPSHTSQYLCASSGPRNNQPQHFGDGTRLSIL.

This clonotype came up many times. The CDR3 loop reads CASSSTGKGAYNEQFF. CDR3 nucleotide sequence: TGTGCCAGCAGCTCAACAGGGAAAGGAGCCTACAATGAGCAGTTCTTC. The chain joins TRBV11-2 to TRBJ2-1, with D possibly matching TRBD1 (6 bases). V was trimmed by 4 bases and J by 2 bases, leaving 15 bases between them. The CDR3 runs 16 residues. Germline V gives CDR1 SGHAT, CDR2 FQNNGV.

As for this clonotype: One base away lies a much larger clone, so this may be a sequencing read error. The rearrangement links TRBV20-1 to TRBJ2-5; 11 positions agree with TRBD2. The ends lost 6 bases at V and 7 bases at J; junction bases unmatched: 7. The CDR3 totals 13 residues. Germline-derived CDR1 and CDR2 are DFQATT and SNEGSKA (reference sequence). In DNA form, the CDR3 reads TGCAGTGCCGATAGCGGGAGGGTCGGGACCCAGTACTTC. It translates to CSADSGRVGTQYF.

Ten or more counts support this clonotype. The J gene is TRBJ2-3, the V gene TRBV29-1; possibly TRBD1 for D (6 bases). In germline, CDR1 is SQVTM, CDR2 ANQGSEA. This CDR3 contains 16 residues. V lost 3 bases to trimming and J lost 3 bases, with 19 bases between them. DNA for the CDR3: TGCAGCGTTGAGGACCAAGGATGGGGGCGAACAGATACGCAGTATTTT. Its protein product is CSVEDQGWGRTDTQYF.

This clonotype was picked up a small number of times. The rearrangement links TRBV7-9 to TRBJ2-5; 8 positions match TRBD1. The CDR3 runs to 16 residues. Germline-derived CDR1 and CDR2 are SEHNR and FQNEAQ (reference sequence). V trimming: 5 bases; J trimming: 9 bases; junction bases outside the gene matches: 17. This CDR3 is CASSAGWQGATMAQYF. The CDR3 coding sequence is TGTGCCAGCAGCGCAGGGTGGCAGGGGGCGACCATGGCCCAGTACTTC.

This clonotype turned up a few times. V gene TRBV5-1 combines with J gene TRBJ2-1, with D unresolved. The CDR3 is 13 amino acids. Trimming removed 3 bases at V and 8 bases at J, with 12 bases between. The V gene's germline CDR1 is SGHRS and CDR2 YFSETQ. For the CDR3, the DNA is TGCGCCAGCAGCTGGCGAGGAAGGGATGAGCAGTTCTTC. Protein product: CASSWRGRDEQFF.

The table lists this clonotype with a few counts. The V gene is TRBV9, the J gene TRBJ2-1, with D possibly matching TRBD1 (5 bases). Looked up from germline, CDR1 is SGDLS and CDR2 is YYNGEE. This CDR3 has 15 amino acids. V lost 4 bases and J 3 bases, leaving 14 bases between the germline ends. The CDR3 region is CASSRARVIYNEQFF. CDR3 bases: TGTGCCAGCAGCAGGGCCAGGGTAATCTACAATGAGCAGTTCTTC.

This clonotype was seen repeatedly, ten times or more. The gene calls are TRBV7-2 and TRBJ1-1; D is unclear. This CDR3 contains 14 residues. V lost 7 bases and J lost 1, with 13 bases in between. Per germline, CDR1 SGHTA and CDR2 FQGNSA. CDR3 bases: TGTGCCAGCACCCTTGCCCCACAGAACACTGAAGCTTTCTTT. It codes for CASTLAPQNTEAFF. Full variable domain (rest looked up from reference TRBV7-2 and TRBJ1-1): GAGVSQSPSNKVTEKGKDVELRCDPISGHTALYWYRQSLGQGLEFLIYFQGNSAPDKSGLPSDRFSAERTGGSVSTLTIQRTQQEDSAVYLCASTLAPQNTEAFFGQGTRLTVV.

In its sample, this clonotype was seen many times. This chain links TRBV20-1 with TRBJ1-2, with 7 positions matching TRBD1. Germline CDR1 and CDR2: DFQATT and SNEGSKA (reference sequence). CDR3 length equals 16 residues. The ends lost 4 bases at V and 2 bases at J; junction bases unmatched: 13. The CDR3 sequence is CSATHPLTGVNYGYTF. CDR3 coding DNA: TGCAGTGCTACCCACCCCTTAACAGGGGTAAACTATGGCTACACCTTC.

In its sample, this clonotype was seen many times. The chain combines TRBV4-3 with TRBJ1-6; D is undetermined. V lost 1 base, J lost 7 bases, and 8 bases lay in between. Germline V lookup: CDR1 LGHNA, CDR2 YSLEER. There are 14 residues in the CDR3. The CDR3 reads CASSQVVRNSPLHF. CDR3 nucleotide sequence: TGCGCCAGCAGCCAAGTTGTCCGGAATTCACCCCTCCACTTT.

This clonotype was counted at least ten times. This chain joins TRBV7-6 and TRBJ2-7; 7 nucleotides align to TRBD1. Trimming removed 5 bases from V and 4 bases from J; junction bases left unmatched: 11. The CDR3 loop spans 15 amino acids. The germline V gene encodes CDR1 SGHVS and CDR2 FNYEAQ. The DNA for the CDR3 is TGTGCCAGCAGCGCGTTAGGGGGCGCCTCTTACGAGCAGTACTTC. This sequence encodes CASSALGGASYEQYF.

This clonotype appeared many times. The V gene is TRBV20-1, the J gene TRBJ2-5, with TRBD1 identical over 10 bases. V gave up 4 bases and J gave up 4 bases; unmatched junction bases: 3. The CDR3 loop spans 13 amino acids. Germline-derived CDR1 and CDR2 are DFQATT and SNEGSKA (reference sequence). CDR3 sequence: CSAIDRGPETQYF. DNA of the CDR3: TGCAGTGCTATCGACAGGGGGCCAGAGACCCAGTACTTC.

This clonotype was seen repeatedly, ten times or more. This chain links TRBV4-2 with TRBJ2-7, with 9 bases aligning to TRBD2. CDR1 and CDR2 (germline): LGHNA, YNFKEQ. V was clipped by 2 bases and J by 2 bases; unmatched bases: 10. The CDR3 runs to 17 residues. CDR3 coding DNA: TGTGCCAGCAGCCAAAGATTCGAGCGGGAGGTTCCCTACGAGCAGTACTTC. It encodes CASSQRFEREVPYEQYF.

This clonotype was seen many times. The genes are TRBV30 and TRBJ2-4; D uncertain. Between the trimmed V and J ends, which lost 2 bases and 6 bases, there was a span of 5 bases. The CDR3 runs to 11 residues. Germline CDR1 and CDR2: GTSNPN and SVGIG (reference sequence). CDR3 bases: TGTGCCTGGAGTATCGGAAACATTCAGTACTTC. As protein: CAWSIGNIQYF.

This clonotype was counted at least ten times. The chain links TRBV7-9 to TRBJ2-6; D remains unclear. The germline V and J ends were trimmed by 1 base and 6 bases, with 10 bases remaining between them. Germline CDR1 SEHNR, CDR2 FQNEAQ (reference sequence). CDR3 size: 15 residues. The CDR3 loop reads CASSLETLEANVLTF. The CDR3 DNA follows: TGTGCCAGCAGCTTAGAGACACTGGAGGCCAACGTCCTGACTTTC.

In its sample, this clonotype was seen many times. V usage is TRBV18 and J usage is TRBJ2-7; D is unclear. The CDR3 runs 13 residues. Germline values: CDR1 KGHSH, CDR2 LQKENI. The germline V and J ends were trimmed by 4 bases and 2 bases, with 9 bases remaining between them. The CDR3, as DNA: TGTGCCAGCTCACTCGACGGGCCCTACGAGCAGTACTTC. It is translated as CASSLDGPYEQYF.

This clonotype was seen repeatedly, ten times or more. The chain joins TRBV2 to TRBJ2-2, with D perhaps being TRBD1 or TRBD2 (6 bases each). Germline V gene lookup returns CDR1 SNHLY and CDR2 FYNNEI. The CDR3 runs 14 residues. Trimming pared 6 bases from V and 2 bases from J, leaving 10 bases between. CDR3 protein: CASRGGSNTGELFF. In DNA form, the CDR3 reads TGTGCCAGCAGGGGGGGCTCAAACACCGGGGAGCTGTTTTTT.

This clonotype was counted between two and nine times. This chain joins TRBV6-2 or TRBV6-3 and TRBJ2-7, with 10 bases lining up with TRBD1. The CDR3 totals 15 residues. CDR1 is MNHEY, CDR2 SVGEGT, per germline. V lost 6 bases and J lost 3; bases outside the gene matches: 8. This CDR3 is CASRKWDRGLYEQYF. The CDR3 coding sequence is TGTGCCAGCAGAAAGTGGGACAGGGGCCTCTACGAGCAGTACTTC.

This clonotype was recorded a few times. The chain joins TRBV5-1 to TRBJ2-1; D gene unclear. CDR1 and CDR2 from the germline V gene are SGHRS and YFSETQ. The ends were cut back, 4 bases at V and 6 bases at J, with 20 bases in the middle. This CDR3 is 16 amino acids long. Written as DNA, the CDR3 is TGCGCCAGCAGCGAGCAACCCCCCCCCGGAACCAATGAGCAGTTCTTC. This translates into CASSEQPPPGTNEQFF.

This clonotype came up many times. V and J are TRBV5-1 and TRBJ1-1; D might be TRBD1 (6 bases). The CDR3 runs to 14 residues. The V and J ends lost 4 bases and 7 bases respectively, with 17 bases between them. CDR1 is SGHRS, CDR2 YFSETQ, per germline. CDR3 residues: CASSPDRLDNEAFF. CDR3 DNA sequence: TGCGCCAGCAGCCCCGACAGGTTGGATAATGAAGCTTTCTTT.